This T cell receptor (beta chain) was identified during a study of CD8 T cells in ankylosing spondylitis. Worth noting for this clonotype: Its target is not known.

In germline, CDR1 is SGHRS, CDR2 YFSETQ. J was trimmed by 2 bases and V by 4 bases; bases with no gene match: 3. This CDR3 contains 15 residues. Libraries of TCR beta came from quantitative 5'-RACE with molecular barcodes. From the 5' RACE reads, TCRdb called clonotypes with MiXCR, one entry per CDR3 protein. The sample holds about 330,000 distinct CDR3 sequences, under 8.5% seen once. General study results and limits: Disease-linked clones had a CD8+ phenotype and relatively low frequency in peripheral blood. Matched ankylosing spondylitis synovial fluid reportedly contained a significantly enriched population of disease-linked clones. What appeared characteristic of ankylosing spondylitis blood was a TCR beta motif of fewer than ten highly homologous variants.

The chain links TRBV5-1 to TRBJ2-1; the match to TRBD1 covers 10 bases. This receptor was identified in a male donor with ankylosing spondylitis. Input material: blood, either unsorted or a sorted T cell fraction (not recorded which). CDR3 sequence reads: CASSTGQGAYNEQFF. In nucleotides, the CDR3 is TGCGCCAGCAGCACCGGACAGGGGGCCTACAATGAGCAGTTCTTC.